This T cell receptor (beta chain) was captured in a study of blood T cell repertoires in COVID-19. The CDR3 consists of 12 residues. The germline V gene encodes CDR1 SGHRS and CDR2 YFSETQ. V was cut by 0 bases and J by 7 bases, with 7 bases left in between. This clone came up once. As processed by the authors: Reference gene primer amplification yielded estimated nucleated cell counts. Generated by immunoSEQ multiplex PCR, the TCRdb table keeps only in-frame clones and is missing some. The DNA gave D and trimming, while V, J and clone size come from that table. This repertoire shows some 230,000 clones, roughly 84% found once; its top ten account for over 2.5%.

The chain employs TRBV5-1 and TRBJ1-2; weak D call: TRBD1 (5 bases). The source material was peripheral blood. This TCR was recovered from a man aged 50 to 60 who had recovered from COVID-19. CDR3 DNA sequence: TGCGCCAGCAGCTTGGCCGGGGGTGGCTACACCTTC. This gives the protein CASSLAGGGYTF.